This T cell receptor (beta chain) was retrieved from a study of a mutant IDH1 vaccine in newly diagnosed glioma. Across the study: A roughly 62% male, approximately 38% female split and a mean age of about 40 years characterized treated patients. Patients' prior therapy spanned radiotherapy, temozolomide, or both; most underwent both.

V was shortened by 5 bases and J by 6 bases, with 11 bases between the two germline ends. Germline V gene lookup returns CDR1 SQVTM and CDR2 ANQGSEA. This CDR3 is 12 amino acids long. Time point: baseline, week 1 (first vaccination visit). The treatment here: pre-vaccination baseline after standard-of-care therapy. New WHO grade 3 or 4 astrocytomas that were IDH1-mutant and ATRX-lost occurred in the donors. Libraries were prepared by immunoSEQ multiplex PCR; TCRdb keeps only in-frame clonotypes and omits some of them. The sample has tens of thousands of clones; 86% are singletons. The TCR was taken from a man in his forties or fifties with glioma. Sample: PBMCs, taken from a glioma patient treated with radiotherapy, temozolomide or both. The chain has TRBV29-1 and TRBJ2-1, with D unresolved. DNA for the CDR3: TGCAGCGTTCCCCCAAGCAGCAATGAGCAGTTCTTC. Encoded protein: CSVPPSSNEQFF.